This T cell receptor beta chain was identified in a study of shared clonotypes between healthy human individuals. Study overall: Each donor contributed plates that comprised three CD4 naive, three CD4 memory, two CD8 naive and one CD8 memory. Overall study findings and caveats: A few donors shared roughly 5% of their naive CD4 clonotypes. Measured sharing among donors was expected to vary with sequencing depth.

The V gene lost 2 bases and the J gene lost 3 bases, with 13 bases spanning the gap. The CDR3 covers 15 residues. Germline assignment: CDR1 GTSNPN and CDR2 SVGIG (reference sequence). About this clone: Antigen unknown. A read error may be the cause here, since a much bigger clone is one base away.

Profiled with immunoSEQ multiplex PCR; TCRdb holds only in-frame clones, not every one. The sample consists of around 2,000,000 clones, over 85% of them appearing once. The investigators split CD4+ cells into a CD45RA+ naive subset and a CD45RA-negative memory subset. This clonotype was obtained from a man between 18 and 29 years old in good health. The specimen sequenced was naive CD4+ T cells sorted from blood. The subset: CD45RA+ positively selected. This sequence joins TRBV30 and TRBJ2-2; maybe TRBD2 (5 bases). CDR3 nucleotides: TGTGCCTGGAGTATACCGGGGTGGGACACCGGGGAGCTGTTTTTT. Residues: CAWSIPGWDTGELFF.